The subject of this entry is one TCR beta chain. The data belong to a study of blood T cell repertoires in COVID-19. The protocol was immunoSEQ multiplex PCR, while the TCRdb copy is restricted to in-frame clones and leaves out a portion. The sample lists about 310,000 clones; around 86% were seen once. The sequencing sample was made of peripheral blood. The clonotype originates from a man aged 45 to 65 with active or convalescent COVID-19.

CDR3 in DNA: TGTGCCAGCCATAACCTTGACATTACCCGTTCGACTAATGAAAAACTGTTTTTT. Protein: CASHNLDITRSTNEKLFF. The J gene is TRBJ1-4, the V gene TRBV5-6; D is ambiguous. Germline CDR1 is SGHDT and CDR2 is YYEEEE. V dropped 7 bases and J dropped 2 bases, with 24 bases sitting between them. This CDR3 contains 18 residues.